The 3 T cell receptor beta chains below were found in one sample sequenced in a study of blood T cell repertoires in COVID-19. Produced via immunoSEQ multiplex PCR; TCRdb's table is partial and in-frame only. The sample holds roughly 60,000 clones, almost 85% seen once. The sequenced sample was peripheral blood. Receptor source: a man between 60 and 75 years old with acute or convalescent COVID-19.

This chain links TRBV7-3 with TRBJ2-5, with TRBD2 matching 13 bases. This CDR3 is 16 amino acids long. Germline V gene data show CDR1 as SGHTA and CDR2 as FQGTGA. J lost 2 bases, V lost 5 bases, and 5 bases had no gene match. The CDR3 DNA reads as TGTGCCAGCAGCCAGATGACTAGCGGGGGGCAAGAGACCCAGTACTTC. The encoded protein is CASSQMTSGGQETQYF.

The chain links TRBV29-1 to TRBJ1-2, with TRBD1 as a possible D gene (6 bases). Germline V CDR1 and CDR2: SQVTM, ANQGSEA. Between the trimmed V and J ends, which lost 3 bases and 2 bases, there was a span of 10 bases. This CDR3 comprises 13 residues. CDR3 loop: CSVDPGQNYGYTF. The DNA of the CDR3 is TGCAGCGTTGATCCCGGACAGAACTATGGCTACACCTTC.

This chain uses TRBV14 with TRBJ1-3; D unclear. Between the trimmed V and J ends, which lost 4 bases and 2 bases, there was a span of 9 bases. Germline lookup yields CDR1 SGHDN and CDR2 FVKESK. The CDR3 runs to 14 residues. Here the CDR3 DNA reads TGTGCCAGCAGCCTACAGTTTGCTGGAAACACCATATATTTT. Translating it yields CASSLQFAGNTIYF.